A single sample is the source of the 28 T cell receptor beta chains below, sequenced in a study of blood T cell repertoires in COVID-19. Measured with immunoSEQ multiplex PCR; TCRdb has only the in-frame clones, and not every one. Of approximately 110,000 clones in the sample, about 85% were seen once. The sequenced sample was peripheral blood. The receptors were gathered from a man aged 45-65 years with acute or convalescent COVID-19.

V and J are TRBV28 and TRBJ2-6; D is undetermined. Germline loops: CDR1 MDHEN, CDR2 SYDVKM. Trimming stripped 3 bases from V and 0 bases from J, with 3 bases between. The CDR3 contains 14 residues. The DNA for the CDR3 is TGTGCCAGCAGTTTCCACTCTGGGGCCAACGTCCTGACTTTC. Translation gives CASSFHSGANVLTF.

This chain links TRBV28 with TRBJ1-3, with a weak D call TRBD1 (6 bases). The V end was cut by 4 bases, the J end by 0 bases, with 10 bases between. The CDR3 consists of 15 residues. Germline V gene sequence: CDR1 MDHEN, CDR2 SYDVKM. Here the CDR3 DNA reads TGTGCCAGCAGTTCAACAGGGACCTCTGGAAACACCATATATTTT. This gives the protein CASSSTGTSGNTIYF.

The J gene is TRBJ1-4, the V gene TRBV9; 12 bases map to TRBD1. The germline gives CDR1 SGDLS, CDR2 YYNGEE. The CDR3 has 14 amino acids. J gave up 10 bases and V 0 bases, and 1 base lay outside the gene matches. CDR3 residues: CASSVGDRGLKLFF. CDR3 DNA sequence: TGTGCCAGCAGCGTAGGGGACAGGGGGCTAAAACTGTTTTTT. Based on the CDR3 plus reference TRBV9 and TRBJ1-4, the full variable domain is DSGVTQTPKHLITATGQRVTLRCSPRSGDLSVYWYQQSLDQGLQFLIQYYNGEERAKGNILERFSAQQFPDLHSELNLSSLELGDSALYFCASSVGDRGLKLFFGSGTQLSVL.

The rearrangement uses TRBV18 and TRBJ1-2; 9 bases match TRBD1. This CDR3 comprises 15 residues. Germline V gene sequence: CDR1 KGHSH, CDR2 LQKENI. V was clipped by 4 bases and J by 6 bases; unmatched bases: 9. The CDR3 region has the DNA TGTGCCAGCTCACTCCTTCCGGGACAGGGTGATGGCTACACCTTC. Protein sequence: CASSLLPGQGDGYTF. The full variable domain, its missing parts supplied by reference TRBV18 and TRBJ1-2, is NAGVMQNPRHLVRRRGQEARLRCSPMKGHSHVYWYRQLPEEGLKFMVYLQKENIIDESGMPKERFSAEFPKEGPSILRIQQVVRGDSAAYFCASSLLPGQGDGYTFGSGTRLTVV.

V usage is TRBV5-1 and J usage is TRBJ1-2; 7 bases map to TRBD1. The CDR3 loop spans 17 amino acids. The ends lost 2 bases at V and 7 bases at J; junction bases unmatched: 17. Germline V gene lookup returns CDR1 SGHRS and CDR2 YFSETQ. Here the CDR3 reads CASSFNPDSRGDSGYTF. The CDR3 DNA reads TGCGCCAGCAGCTTCAACCCGGACAGCAGGGGGGATAGTGGCTACACCTTC.

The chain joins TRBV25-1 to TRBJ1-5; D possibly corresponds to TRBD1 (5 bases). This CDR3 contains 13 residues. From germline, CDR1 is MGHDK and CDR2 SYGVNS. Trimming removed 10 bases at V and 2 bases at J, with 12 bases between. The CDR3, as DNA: TGTGCCACCTCTCGGGGGGGCAATCAGCCCCAGCATTTT. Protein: CATSRGGNQPQHF.

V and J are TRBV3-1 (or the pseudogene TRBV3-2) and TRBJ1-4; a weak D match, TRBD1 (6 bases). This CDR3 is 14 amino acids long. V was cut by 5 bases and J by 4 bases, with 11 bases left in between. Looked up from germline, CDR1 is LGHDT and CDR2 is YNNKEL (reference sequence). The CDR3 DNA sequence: TGTGCCAGCAGCTACAGGGCCAATAATGAAAAACTGTTTTTT. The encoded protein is CASSYRANNEKLFF.

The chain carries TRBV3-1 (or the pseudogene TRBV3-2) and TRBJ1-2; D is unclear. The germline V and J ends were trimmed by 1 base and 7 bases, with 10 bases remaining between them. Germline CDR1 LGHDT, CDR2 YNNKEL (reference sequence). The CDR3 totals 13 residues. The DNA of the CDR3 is TGTGCCAGCAGCCAAGTTTCGGCGGGTGGCTACACCTTC. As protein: CASSQVSAGGYTF.

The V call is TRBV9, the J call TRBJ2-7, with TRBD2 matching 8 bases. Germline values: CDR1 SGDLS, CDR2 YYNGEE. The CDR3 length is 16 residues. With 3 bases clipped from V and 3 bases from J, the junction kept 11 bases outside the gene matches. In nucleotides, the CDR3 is TGTGCCAGCAGCGACCCCTTCGGGCGGGAGGACTACGAGCAGTACTTC. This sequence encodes CASSDPFGREDYEQYF. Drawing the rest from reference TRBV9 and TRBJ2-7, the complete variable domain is DSGVTQTPKHLITATGQRVTLRCSPRSGDLSVYWYQQSLDQGLQFLIQYYNGEERAKGNILERFSAQQFPDLHSELNLSSLELGDSALYFCASSDPFGREDYEQYFGPGTRLTVT.

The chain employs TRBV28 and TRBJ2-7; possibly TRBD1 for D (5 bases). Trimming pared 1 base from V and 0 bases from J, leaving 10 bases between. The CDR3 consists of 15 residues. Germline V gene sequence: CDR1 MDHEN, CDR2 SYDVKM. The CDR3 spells CASSLSSQGSYEQYF. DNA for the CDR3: TGTGCCAGCAGTTTATCCTCCCAGGGCTCCTACGAGCAGTACTTC.

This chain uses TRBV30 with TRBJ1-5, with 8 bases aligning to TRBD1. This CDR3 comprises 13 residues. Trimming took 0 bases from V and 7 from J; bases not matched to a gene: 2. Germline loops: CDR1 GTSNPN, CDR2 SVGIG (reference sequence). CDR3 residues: CAWSVQGAQPQHF. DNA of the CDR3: TGTGCCTGGAGTGTTCAGGGGGCCCAGCCCCAGCATTTT.

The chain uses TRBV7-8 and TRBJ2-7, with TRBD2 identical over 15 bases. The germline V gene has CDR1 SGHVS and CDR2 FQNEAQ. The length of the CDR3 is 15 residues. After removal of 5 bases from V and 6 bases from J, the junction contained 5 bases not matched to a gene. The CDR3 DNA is TGTGCCAGCAGCGCGGGACTAGCGGGAGGCCTCGAGCAGTACTTC. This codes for CASSAGLAGGLEQYF.

The CDR3 DNA reads as TGTGCCAGCAGCCCGCGACTAGCGGGGGGAAAACCTCGGGGTAATGAGCAGTTCTTC. It translates to CASSPRLAGGKPRGNEQFF. The V gene is TRBV9, the J gene TRBJ2-1; 13 nucleotides agree with TRBD2. Germline-derived CDR1 and CDR2 are SGDLS and YYNGEE. The CDR3 runs 19 residues. The J segment lost 7 bases and the V segment lost 4 bases, leaving 17 bases of the junction unmatched.

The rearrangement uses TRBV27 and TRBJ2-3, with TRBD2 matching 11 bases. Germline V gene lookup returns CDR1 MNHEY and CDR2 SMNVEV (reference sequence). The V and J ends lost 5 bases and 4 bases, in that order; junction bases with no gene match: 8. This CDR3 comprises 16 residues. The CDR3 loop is CASSLLAGGESDTQYF. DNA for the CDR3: TGTGCCAGCAGTCTCCTAGCGGGAGGAGAATCAGATACGCAGTATTTT.

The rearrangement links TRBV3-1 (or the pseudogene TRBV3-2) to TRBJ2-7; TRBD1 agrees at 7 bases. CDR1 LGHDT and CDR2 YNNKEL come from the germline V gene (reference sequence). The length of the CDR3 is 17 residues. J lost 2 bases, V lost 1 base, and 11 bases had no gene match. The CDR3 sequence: CASSQATGDVNPYEQYF. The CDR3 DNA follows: TGTGCCAGCAGCCAAGCCACAGGGGATGTTAATCCCTACGAGCAGTACTTC.

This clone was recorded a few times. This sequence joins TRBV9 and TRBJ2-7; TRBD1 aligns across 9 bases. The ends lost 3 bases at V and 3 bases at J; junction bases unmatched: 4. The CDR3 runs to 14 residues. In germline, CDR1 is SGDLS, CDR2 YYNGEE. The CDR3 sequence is CASSEGQGGYEQYF. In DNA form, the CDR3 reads TGTGCCAGCAGCGAGGGACAGGGAGGCTACGAGCAGTACTTC.

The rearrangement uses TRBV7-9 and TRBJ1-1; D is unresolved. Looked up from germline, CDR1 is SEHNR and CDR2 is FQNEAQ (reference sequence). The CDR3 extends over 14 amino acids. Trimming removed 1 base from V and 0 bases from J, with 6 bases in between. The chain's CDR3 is CASSLGPVNTEAFF. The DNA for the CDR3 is TGTGCCAGCAGCTTAGGTCCGGTGAACACTGAAGCTTTCTTT. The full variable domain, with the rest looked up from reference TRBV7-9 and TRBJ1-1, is DTGVSQNPRHKITKRGQNVTFRCDPISEHNRLYWYRQTLGQGPEFLTYFQNEAQLEKSRLLSDRFSAERPKGSFSTLEIQRTEQGDSAMYLCASSLGPVNTEAFFGQGTRLTVV.

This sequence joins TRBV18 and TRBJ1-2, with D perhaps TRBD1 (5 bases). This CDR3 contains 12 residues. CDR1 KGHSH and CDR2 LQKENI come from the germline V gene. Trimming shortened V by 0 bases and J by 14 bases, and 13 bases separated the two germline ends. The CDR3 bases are TGTGCCAGCTCACCACCCCAGGGCCGAAGTACCTTC. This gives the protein CASSPPQGRSTF.

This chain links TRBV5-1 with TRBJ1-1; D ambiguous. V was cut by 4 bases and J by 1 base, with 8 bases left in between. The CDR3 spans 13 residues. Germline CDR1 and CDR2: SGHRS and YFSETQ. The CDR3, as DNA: TGCGCCAGCAGCCCCGGGTCGAACACTGAAGCTTTCTTT. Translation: CASSPGSNTEAFF.

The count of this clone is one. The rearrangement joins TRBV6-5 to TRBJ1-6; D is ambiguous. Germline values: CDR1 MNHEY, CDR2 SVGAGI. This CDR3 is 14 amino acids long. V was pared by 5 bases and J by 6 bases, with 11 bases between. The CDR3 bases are TGTGCCAGCAGTCTAACAGAGACTAATTCACCCCTCCACTTT. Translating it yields CASSLTETNSPLHF.

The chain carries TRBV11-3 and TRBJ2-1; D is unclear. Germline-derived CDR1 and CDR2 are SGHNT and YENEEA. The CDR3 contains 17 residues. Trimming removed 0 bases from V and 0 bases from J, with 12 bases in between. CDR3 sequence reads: CASSLDRVGLSYNEQFF. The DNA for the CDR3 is TGTGCCAGCAGCTTAGATCGTGTGGGCCTCTCCTACAATGAGCAGTTCTTC.

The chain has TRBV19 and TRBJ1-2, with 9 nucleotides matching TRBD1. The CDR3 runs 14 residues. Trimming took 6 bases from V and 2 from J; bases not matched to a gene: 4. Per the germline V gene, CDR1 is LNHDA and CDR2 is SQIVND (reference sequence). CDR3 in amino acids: CASSHGQGNYGYTF. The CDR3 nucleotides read TGTGCCAGTAGCCACGGACAGGGGAACTATGGCTACACCTTC.

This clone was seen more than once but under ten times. In DNA form, the CDR3 reads TGTGCCAGCAGGGACAGGTCGAGCCCGCAGCCCCAGCATTTT. Translated: CASRDRSSPQPQHF. The chain joins TRBV2 to TRBJ1-5, with 7 bases matching TRBD1. The germline V gene has CDR1 SNHLY and CDR2 FYNNEI. The V gene end was trimmed by 6 bases and the J gene end by 7 bases; junction bases not matched to a gene: 9. The CDR3 has 14 residues. The full variable domain, its missing parts supplied by reference TRBV2 and TRBJ1-5, is EPEVTQTPSHQVTQMGQEVILRCVPISNHLYFYWYRQILGQKVEFLVSFYNNEISEKSEIFDDQFSVERPDGSNFTLKIRSTKLEDSAMYFCASRDRSSPQPQHFGDGTRLSIL.

CDR3 in amino acids: CASSGVMNTEAFF. The CDR3 DNA follows: TGTGCCAGCAGTGGAGTTATGAACACTGAAGCTTTCTTT. V gene TRBV28 combines with J gene TRBJ1-1; the D is unclear. The CDR3 sequence is 13 residues long. V lost 5 bases to trimming and J lost 0 bases, with 7 bases between them. Germline assignment: CDR1 MDHEN and CDR2 SYDVKM.

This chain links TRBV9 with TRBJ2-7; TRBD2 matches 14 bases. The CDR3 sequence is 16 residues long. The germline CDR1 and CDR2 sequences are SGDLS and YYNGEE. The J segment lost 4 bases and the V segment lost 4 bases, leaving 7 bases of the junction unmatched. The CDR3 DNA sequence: TGTGCCAGCAGCCTCGGGACTAGCGGGAGTCCGTACGAGCAGTACTTC. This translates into CASSLGTSGSPYEQYF.

This chain's CDR3 is CASSQDRGRTNYGYTF. DNA for the CDR3: TGCGCCAGCAGCCAAGACAGGGGTAGGACTAACTATGGCTACACCTTC. J is TRBJ1-2 and V is TRBV4-1; possibly TRBD1 for D (6 bases). Germline V CDR1 and CDR2: MGHRA, YSYEKL. V was pared by 0 bases and J by 0 bases, with 11 bases between. The CDR3 contains 16 residues.

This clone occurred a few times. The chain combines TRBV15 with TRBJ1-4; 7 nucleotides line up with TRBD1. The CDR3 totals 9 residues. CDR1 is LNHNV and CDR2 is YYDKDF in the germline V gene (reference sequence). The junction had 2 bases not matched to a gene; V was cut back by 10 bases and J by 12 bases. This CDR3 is CARQGELFF. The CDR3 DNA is TGTGCCAGGCAGGGGGAACTGTTTTTT.

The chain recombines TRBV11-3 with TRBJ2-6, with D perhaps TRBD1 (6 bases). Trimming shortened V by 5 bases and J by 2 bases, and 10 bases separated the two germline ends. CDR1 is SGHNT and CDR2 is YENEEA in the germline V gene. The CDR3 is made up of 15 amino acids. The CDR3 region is CASSPQGAGANVLTF. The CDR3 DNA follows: TGTGCCAGCAGCCCACAGGGAGCTGGGGCCAACGTCCTGACTTTC.